The T cell receptor (beta chain) described here comes from a study of blood T cell repertoires in COVID-19 (TCRdb year 2020). Looking at the study overall: The collaborator samples originated in the United States, Italy and Spain and spanned the acute and convalescent phases of COVID-19. The prospective study material was composed of cDNA or gDNA derived from T cells, B-cell-depleted T cells, or PBMCs. Deeply sampled blood TCRbeta repertoires from subjects exposed to, actively infected with, or recovered from COVID-19 were included in the dataset. The repertoires were released in a freely available public database intended as a resource for research on the immune response to SARS-CoV-2. The samples were drawn from two sources: the first 160 participants of the ongoing ImmuneRACE study, and fewer than 1,500 subjects contributed by 6 global collaborators. Sample metadata almost always included a de-identified subject ID, COVID-19 status, age in years and sex. Where available, HLA class I and class II types were taken from metadata supplied by the sample provider and were not determined by assay-based typing. Broader findings and caveats from the paper: The amount of clinical and demographic metadata varied by source and participant and was provided uncurated.

Spanning cysteine to phenylalanine, the CDR3 consists of 17 amino acids. This entry keeps only the CDR3 DNA: 51 bases, framed from base 1. CDR1 and CDR2 were assigned from the germline V gene (reference sequence) as LNHDA and SQIVND. Ends trimmed: V by 3 bases, J by 0 bases; bases unmatched to a gene: 10. TCRbeta CDR3 regions were amplified from genomic DNA by means of the immunoSEQ Assay, a bias-controlled multiplex PCR. For the original study's pipeline: Nucleated cell counts per sample were estimated from amplification of reference gene primers within the assay. To quantify the absolute abundance of each unique TCRbeta CDR3 rearrangement, sequence reads were collapsed and filtered. For each sample, productive Simpson clonality was calculated as the square root of Simpson's diversity index across productive rearrangements. Imported from immuneACCESS, the table was reduced by TCRdb to in-frame sequences with V and J called. These copies leave out some clones; in studies compared against another copy, an unresolved V gene accounts for under half, and the cause of the remainder is not known. V and J calls and clone size are copied from that table; D and trimming were computed from the DNA. Recorded for this sample are roughly 280,000 clones; around nine tenths of them occurred a single time. The top ten constitute about 8.6% of the sample.

On this clone: The clone's antigen remains unknown. No base quality values were provided; no much bigger clone lies one nucleotide off.

The collaborating institutions used their own protocols to collect whole blood in K2EDTA tubes. For TCRbeta analysis, collaborators shipped samples in one of three forms: frozen whole blood, isolated PBMCs, or DNA extracted from either of those sample types. The receptor chain draws on TRBV19 and TRBJ1-2; TRBD1 fits 7 bases in the junction. The sequence came from a man aged 35-49 years with active or convalescent COVID-19. Sample: peripheral blood. The CDR3 has the sequence CASSIPVAGTANYGYTF. The bases are TGTGCCAGTAGTATCCCAGTCGCCGGGACAGCTAACTATGGCTACACCTTC.